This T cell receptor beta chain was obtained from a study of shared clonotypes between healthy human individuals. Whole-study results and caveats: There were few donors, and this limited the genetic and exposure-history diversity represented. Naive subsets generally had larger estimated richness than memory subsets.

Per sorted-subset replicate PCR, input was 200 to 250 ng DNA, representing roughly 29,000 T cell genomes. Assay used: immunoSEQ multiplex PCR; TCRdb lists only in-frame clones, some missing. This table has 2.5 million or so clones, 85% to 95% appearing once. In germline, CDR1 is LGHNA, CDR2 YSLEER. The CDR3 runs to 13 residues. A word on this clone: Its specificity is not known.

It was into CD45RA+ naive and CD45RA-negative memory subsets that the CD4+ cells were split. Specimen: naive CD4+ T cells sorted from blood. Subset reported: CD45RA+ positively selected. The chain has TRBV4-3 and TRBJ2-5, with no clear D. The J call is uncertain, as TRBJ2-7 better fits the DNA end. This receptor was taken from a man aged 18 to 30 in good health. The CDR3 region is CASSMWAGYEQYF. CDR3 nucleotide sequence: TGCGCCAGCAGCATGTGGGCAGGCTACGAGCAGTACTTC.